The entry below describes one TCR beta chain. The V gene's germline CDR1 is MNHEY and CDR2 SVGEGT. The CDR3 extends over 14 amino acids. V lost 0 bases and J lost 7; bases outside the gene matches: 3. Method: immunoSEQ multiplex PCR; TCRdb's copy keeps in-frame clones and lacks some. The table records some 100,000 clones, more than 75% of them present only once. These data are taken from a study of T cell responses to AZD1222 COVID-19 vaccine. The receptor's source is an adult who received the AZD1222 COVID-19 vaccine. This rearrangement joins TRBV6-2 or TRBV6-3 to TRBJ2-1; 7 nucleotides align to TRBD1. The sample was peripheral blood, taken 28 days after the second AZD1222 dose. CDR3 loop: CASSYSYRGNEQFF. CDR3 nucleotides: TGTGCCAGCAGTTACTCTTACAGGGGTAATGAGCAGTTCTTC.